The 26 T cell receptor beta chains presented below share a single source sample, sequenced in a study of T cell responses to AZD1222 COVID-19 vaccine. Sequencing was performed with immunoSEQ multiplex PCR; in TCRdb, only in-frame clones are kept and a portion is missing. Of about 53,000 clones in the sample, roughly 86% were seen once. The sequencing here drew on peripheral blood, taken 28 days after the second AZD1222 dose. The receptors originated from an adult who received the AZD1222 COVID-19 vaccine.

The V gene is TRBV28, the J gene TRBJ1-2; D not resolved. The germline V gene encodes CDR1 MDHEN and CDR2 SYDVKM. The germline V and J ends were trimmed by 4 bases and 2 bases, with 8 bases remaining between them. This CDR3 region has 13 residues. This CDR3 is CASSSPSNYGYTF. In DNA form, the CDR3 reads TGTGCCAGCAGTTCCCCAAGCAACTATGGCTACACCTTC.

The rearrangement uses TRBV2 and TRBJ1-1; D possibly corresponds to TRBD1 (5 bases). The V end was cut by 5 bases, the J end by 8 bases, with 18 bases between. The CDR3 length is 14 residues. Germline values: CDR1 SNHLY, CDR2 FYNNEI. CDR3 amino acids: CASSTQGLRTEAFF. The CDR3 region has the DNA TGTGCCAGCAGTACCCAGGGTCTCCGGACGGAAGCTTTCTTT. The whole variable domain, remainder taken from reference TRBV2 and TRBJ1-1, is EPEVTQTPSHQVTQMGQEVILRCVPISNHLYFYWYRQILGQKVEFLVSFYNNEISEKSEIFDDQFSVERPDGSNFTLKIRSTKLEDSAMYFCASSTQGLRTEAFFGQGTRLTVV.

In its sample, this clone was seen a few times. The chain has TRBV5-1 and TRBJ2-5, with D tentatively TRBD1 or TRBD2 (5 bases each). Germline loops: CDR1 SGHRS, CDR2 YFSETQ. The CDR3 covers 15 residues. V lost 4 bases, J lost 0 bases, and 13 bases lay in between. The CDR3 region has the DNA TGCGCCAGCAGCCCGTACGGGGCCAACCAAGAGACCCAGTACTTC. It is translated as CASSPYGANQETQYF.

This clone was observed a handful of times. The chain links TRBV7-3 to TRBJ2-3; 9 bases map to TRBD2. This CDR3 comprises 15 residues. CDR1 and CDR2 (germline): SGHTA, FQGTGA. The ends lost 5 bases at V and 5 bases at J; junction bases unmatched: 8. DNA of the CDR3: TGTGCCAGCAGCCCCTGGGCGGGAGGGGGAGATACGCAGTATTTT. Protein sequence: CASSPWAGGGDTQYF.

Only one count was recorded for this clone. This chain uses TRBV9 with TRBJ1-3, with D hard to call. The CDR3 spans 13 residues. Per the germline V gene, CDR1 is SGDLS and CDR2 is YYNGEE. The V end was cut by 0 bases, the J end by 2 bases, with 3 bases between. Here the CDR3 reads CASSVDPGNTIYF. In DNA form, the CDR3 reads TGTGCCAGCAGCGTAGACCCTGGAAACACCATATATTTT. Supplemented by reference TRBV9 and TRBJ1-3, the full variable domain reads DSGVTQTPKHLITATGQRVTLRCSPRSGDLSVYWYQQSLDQGLQFLIQYYNGEERAKGNILERFSAQQFPDLHSELNLSSLELGDSALYFCASSVDPGNTIYFGEGSWLTVV.

This chain uses TRBV7-9 with TRBJ1-5; no reliable D call. Trimming cost V 5 bases and J 6 bases, with 11 bases left between them. Germline V CDR1 and CDR2: SEHNR, FQNEAQ (reference sequence). This CDR3 is built from 13 residues. The CDR3 DNA reads as TGTGCCAGCAGCCTGCGTAAGGGTCAGCCCCAGCATTTT. This codes for CASSLRKGQPQHF.

The DNA for the CDR3 is TGTGCCAGTAGTATAAATGGGCAGTCCTATGGCTACACCTTC. It translates to CASSINGQSYGYTF. The chain carries TRBV19 and TRBJ1-2; D gene uncertain. Between the trimmed V and J ends, which lost 2 bases and 4 bases, there was a span of 11 bases. Germline lookup yields CDR1 LNHDA and CDR2 SQIVND (reference sequence). There are 14 residues in the CDR3.

V and J are TRBV3-1 (or the pseudogene TRBV3-2) and TRBJ1-1; D call uncertain. The CDR3 has 14 amino acids. Between the trimmed V and J ends, which lost 1 base and 1 base, there was a span of 7 bases. The V gene's germline CDR1 is LGHDT and CDR2 YNNKEL (reference sequence). CDR3: CASSQGRANTEAFF. The CDR3 DNA sequence: TGTGCCAGCAGCCAAGGTCGGGCGAACACTGAAGCTTTCTTT.

The CDR3 nucleotides read TGTGCCAGCGTACTAGTGAGATCCGGACTAGTCGGGGGGAATGAGCAGTTCTTC. Translation gives CASVLVRSGLVGGNEQFF. The chain has TRBV7-9 and TRBJ2-1, with 7 nucleotides matching TRBD2. V lost 8 bases to trimming and J lost 7 bases; unmatched junction nucleotides: 23. The length of the CDR3 is 18 residues. CDR1 SEHNR and CDR2 FQNEAQ come from the germline V gene (reference sequence).

The V call is TRBV6-5, the J call TRBJ2-2; possible D gene TRBD2, 6 bases. The CDR3 spans 13 residues. Per germline, CDR1 MNHEY and CDR2 SVGAGI. The V end lost 7 bases, the J end lost 6 bases, and 12 bases lay between the germline ends. The CDR3 spells CASTREVSGELFF. In nucleotides, the CDR3 is TGTGCCAGCACAAGGGAGGTCTCCGGGGAGCTGTTTTTT.

The chain joins TRBV29-1 to TRBJ2-7; 7 positions agree with TRBD1. Trimming removed 6 bases from V and 3 bases from J; junction bases left unmatched: 8. The CDR3 sequence is 13 residues long. Germline values: CDR1 SQVTM, CDR2 ANQGSEA. CDR3 DNA sequence: TGCAGCGTCCGACAGGGCCGATACTACGAGCAGTACTTC. Translation gives CSVRQGRYYEQYF.

The chain is built from TRBV5-1 and TRBJ2-5, with D perhaps being TRBD1 or TRBD2 (5 bases each). The germline CDR1 and CDR2 sequences are SGHRS and YFSETQ. This CDR3 contains 14 residues. V lost 0 bases to trimming and J lost 4 bases, with 10 bases between them. This CDR3 is CASSLEGRGETQYF. CDR3 bases: TGCGCCAGCAGCTTGGAGGGGAGAGGAGAGACCCAGTACTTC.

The chain employs TRBV24-1 and TRBJ1-1; 9 nucleotides agree with TRBD1. Germline loops: CDR1 KGHDR, CDR2 SFDVKD. The CDR3 is made up of 14 amino acids. Unmatched junction bases numbered 9, after V lost 4 bases and J lost 10 bases. For the CDR3, the DNA is TGTGCCACCAGTGACCCGGGACAGGGAAAAGTAGCTTTCTTT. Protein: CATSDPGQGKVAFF.

The V gene is TRBV2, the J gene TRBJ1-1; D remains ambiguous. Germline V gives CDR1 SNHLY, CDR2 FYNNEI. There are 13 residues in the CDR3. The V end lost 7 bases, the J end lost 3 bases, and 12 bases lay between the germline ends. For the CDR3, the DNA is TGTGCCAGCAATTTAGGTGGGGACACTGAAGCTTTCTTT. Protein product: CASNLGGDTEAFF.

The V call is TRBV5-1, the J call TRBJ1-2, with 8 positions matching TRBD1. The CDR3 is 16 amino acids. The germline V gene encodes CDR1 SGHRS and CDR2 YFSETQ. Trimming at V came to 1 base and at J to 3 bases, leaving 8 bases not matched to a gene. CDR3 protein: CASSLRSPGGDYGYTF. CDR3 nucleotides: TGCGCCAGCAGCTTGCGCTCCCCAGGGGGCGACTATGGCTACACCTTC.

The chain links TRBV7-8 to TRBJ2-1; 12 bases line up with TRBD2. V gave up 4 bases and J gave up 9 bases; unmatched junction bases: 7. The CDR3 is 15 residues long. Germline CDR1 and CDR2: SGHVS and FQNEAQ. CDR3 protein: CASSSGLAGLGEQFF. CDR3 nucleotide sequence: TGTGCCAGCAGCTCGGGACTAGCGGGTCTCGGTGAGCAGTTCTTC.

This CDR3 is CASTPGGRYNEQFF. As DNA, the CDR3 is TGTGCCAGCACCCCCGGGGGCAGATACAATGAGCAGTTCTTC. V gene TRBV28 combines with J gene TRBJ2-1; the D gene could be TRBD1 or TRBD2 (6 bases each). The V end was cut by 7 bases, the J end by 4 bases, with 14 bases between. Germline CDR1 reads MDHEN; CDR2 reads SYDVKM. CDR3 length: 14 residues.

The rearrangement links TRBV2 to TRBJ2-7; tentatively, D is TRBD1 or TRBD2 (6 bases each). Germline V lookup: CDR1 SNHLY, CDR2 FYNNEI. The germline V and J ends were trimmed by 10 bases and 4 bases, with 17 bases remaining between them. The CDR3 runs to 13 residues. The DNA of the CDR3 is TGTGCCACCAGGCTTTCGGGGGCTTACGAGCAGTACTTC. It codes for CATRLSGAYEQYF.

Judged by abundance, this clone is medium-sized (0.01 to 0.1%). J is TRBJ1-2 and V is TRBV14; D uncertain. Germline-derived CDR1 and CDR2 are SGHDN and FVKESK. Trimming took 2 bases from V and 2 from J, leaving 6 bases between them. The CDR3 loop spans 13 amino acids. The CDR3 coding sequence is TGTGCCAGCAGCCAACACATAAACTATGGCTACACCTTC. Translation gives CASSQHINYGYTF.

This chain links TRBV7-3 with TRBJ2-7; D remains ambiguous. Trimming shortened V by 5 bases and J by 7 bases, and 15 bases separated the two germline ends. The CDR3 is made up of 13 amino acids. Germline CDR1 and CDR2: SGHTA and FQGTGA. CDR3 loop: CASSPGYRAEQYF. CDR3 sequence (DNA): TGTGCCAGCAGCCCCGGTTATAGGGCAGAGCAGTACTTC.

This clone appeared a few times. The chain is built from TRBV28 and TRBJ1-6; D is possibly TRBD1 (5 bases). The CDR3 covers 14 residues. Trimming shortened V by 7 bases and J by 3 bases, and 10 bases separated the two germline ends. Germline V gene lookup returns CDR1 MDHEN and CDR2 SYDVKM. This chain's CDR3 is CASKTGDYNSPLHF. The CDR3 region has the DNA TGTGCCAGCAAGACGGGGGACTATAATTCACCCCTCCACTTT.

J is TRBJ2-1 and V is TRBV3-1 (or the pseudogene TRBV3-2); D gene ambiguous. The V gene lost 0 bases and the J gene lost 7 bases, with 16 bases spanning the gap. In germline, CDR1 is LGHDT, CDR2 YNNKEL (reference sequence). The CDR3 consists of 16 residues. CDR3 in DNA: TGTGCCAGCAGCCAAGAGGCGCCGATAGCAGGAAATGAGCAGTTCTTC. It yields the protein CASSQEAPIAGNEQFF.

In its sample, this clone was seen once. V usage is TRBV6-4 and J usage is TRBJ1-6; D is unresolved. Germline CDR1 and CDR2: MRHNA and SNTAGT. This CDR3 has 15 amino acids. V was pared by 6 bases and J by 10 bases, with 19 bases between. The CDR3 nucleotides are TGTGCCAGCAGCGACACTCCCCTCCTTGGCTCACCCCTCCACTTT. Translation gives CASSDTPLLGSPLHF.

The gene calls are TRBV4-2 and TRBJ2-3, with D perhaps matching TRBD2 (5 bases). V lost 0 bases, J lost 4 bases, and 11 bases lay in between. This CDR3 contains 15 residues. Per germline, CDR1 LGHNA and CDR2 YNFKEQ. CDR3 nucleotides: TGTGCCAGCAGCCAAGAAGGAGCGGCCCCAGATACGCAGTATTTT. It encodes CASSQEGAAPDTQYF.

This chain uses TRBV10-3 with TRBJ1-2; TRBD1 aligns across 7 bases. V shed 8 bases, J shed 6 bases, and the junction held 9 bases outside the gene matches. The CDR3 length is 13 residues. CDR1 is ENHRY and CDR2 is SYGVKD in the germline V gene. This CDR3 is CAIEQQGMDGYTF. CDR3 sequence (DNA): TGTGCCATCGAGCAACAGGGGATGGATGGCTACACCTTC.

The table lists this clone with a count of one. The chain combines TRBV24-1 with TRBJ1-5; 8 nucleotides agree with TRBD1. From germline, CDR1 is KGHDR and CDR2 SFDVKD. The CDR3 has 18 residues. J gave up 0 bases and V 7 bases, and 13 bases lay outside the gene matches. The CDR3 region has the DNA TGTGCCACCAGCTCCGGGACAGGCACGTCGGGTAGCAATCAGCCCCAGCATTTT. Its translation is CATSSGTGTSGSNQPQHF.